The source of this T cell receptor (beta chain) is a study of blood T cells in healthy people across ages. Study-wide points: Researchers judged that diversity estimates from one million T cells fell short of true values.

CDR1 is MNHEY, CDR2 SMNVEV, per germline (reference sequence). There are 16 residues in the CDR3. With 4 bases removed from V and 11 bases from J, the gap between germline ends came to 21 bases. The sample providers were healthy Caucasian people from Russia, aged about 6 to 95. Together with a sample-barcoded 5' primer, a J-beta primer mix was included in a second PCR lasting roughly 6 to 12 cycles. There were at least 3 million CDR3-containing paired-end reads obtained from each sample. TCRdb reprocessed the 5' RACE reads via MiXCR and lists one record per CDR3 protein. The sample yields 1.5 million to 2 million distinct CDR3 sequences, about 35% seen once. With respect to this clonotype: The antigen is unknown.

The receptor's source is a woman in her 30s in good health. Sequencing used blood. The J gene is TRBJ1-6, the V gene TRBV27; D may be TRBD1 (6 bases). CDR3 residues: CASSSGSGTPRTPLHF. CDR3 nucleotides: TGTGCCAGCAGTTCTGGGTCGGGGACACCACGTACACCCCTCCACTTT.